The subject of this entry is one T cell receptor beta chain. CDR1 and CDR2 from the germline V gene are SGHVS and FQNEAQ. The CDR3 runs to 16 residues. V shed 5 bases and J shed 0 bases, with 14 bases lying between them. This sample was taken from a study of patients and donors after allogeneic stem cell transplantation. TCRdb ran MiXCR on the RT-PCR reads and lists one entry per CDR3 protein. The data show about 200,000 distinct CDR3 sequences, less than 45% seen once. Sequencing was done on a sample of blood, either unsorted or a sorted T cell fraction (not recorded which). The source is a human donor who was either an allogeneic HSCT recipient or a stem cell or donor lymphocyte infusion donor (not recorded which). It is not recorded whose cells these are; they may come from a transplant donor. V and J are TRBV7-8 and TRBJ1-3, with D uncertain. The CDR3 sequence is CASSQREEPSGNTIYF. CDR3 nucleotides: TGTGCCAGCAGCCAAAGAGAAGAGCCCTCTGGAAACACCATATATTTT.